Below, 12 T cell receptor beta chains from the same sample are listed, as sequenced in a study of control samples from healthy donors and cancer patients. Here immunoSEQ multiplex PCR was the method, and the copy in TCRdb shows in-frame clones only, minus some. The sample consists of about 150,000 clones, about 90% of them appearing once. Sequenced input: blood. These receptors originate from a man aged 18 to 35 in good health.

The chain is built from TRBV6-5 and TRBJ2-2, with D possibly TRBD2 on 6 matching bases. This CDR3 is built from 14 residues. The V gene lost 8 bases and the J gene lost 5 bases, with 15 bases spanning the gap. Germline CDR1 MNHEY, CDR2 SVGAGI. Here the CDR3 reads CASFRQGGTGELFF. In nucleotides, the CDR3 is TGTGCCAGCTTCCGGCAGGGAGGAACCGGGGAGCTGTTTTTT.

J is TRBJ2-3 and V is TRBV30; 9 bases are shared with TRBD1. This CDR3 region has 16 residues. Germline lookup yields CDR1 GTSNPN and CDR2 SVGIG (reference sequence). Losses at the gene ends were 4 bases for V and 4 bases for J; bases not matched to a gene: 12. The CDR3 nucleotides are TGTGCCTGGACCGCTACGGACAGGGGCGGCGCAGATACGCAGTATTTT. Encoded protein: CAWTATDRGGADTQYF.

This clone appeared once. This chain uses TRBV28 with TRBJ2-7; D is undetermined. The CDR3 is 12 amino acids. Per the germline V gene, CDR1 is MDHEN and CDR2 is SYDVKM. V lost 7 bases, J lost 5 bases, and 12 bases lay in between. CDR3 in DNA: TGTGCCAGCACCGACCCGTCGGACGAGCAGTACTTC. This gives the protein CASTDPSDEQYF.

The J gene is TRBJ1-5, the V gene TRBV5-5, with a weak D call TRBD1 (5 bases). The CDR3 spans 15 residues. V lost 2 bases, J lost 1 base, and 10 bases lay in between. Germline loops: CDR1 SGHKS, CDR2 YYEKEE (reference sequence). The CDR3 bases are TGTGCCAGCAGCTTCCAAGGACACAGCAATCAGCCCCAGCATTTT. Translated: CASSFQGHSNQPQHF.

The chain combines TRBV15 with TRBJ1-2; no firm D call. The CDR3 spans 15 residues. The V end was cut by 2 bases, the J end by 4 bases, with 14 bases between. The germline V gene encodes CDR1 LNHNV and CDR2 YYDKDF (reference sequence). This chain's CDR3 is CATSRPGRKGYGYTF. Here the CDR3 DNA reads TGTGCCACCAGCAGACCTGGACGGAAGGGCTATGGCTACACCTTC. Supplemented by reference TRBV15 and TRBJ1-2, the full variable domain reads DAMVIQNPRYQVTQFGKPVTLSCSQTLNHNVMYWYQQKSSQAPKLLFHYYDKDFNNEADTPDNFQSRRPNTSFCFLDIRSPGLGDTAMYLCATSRPGRKGYGYTFGSGTRLTVV.

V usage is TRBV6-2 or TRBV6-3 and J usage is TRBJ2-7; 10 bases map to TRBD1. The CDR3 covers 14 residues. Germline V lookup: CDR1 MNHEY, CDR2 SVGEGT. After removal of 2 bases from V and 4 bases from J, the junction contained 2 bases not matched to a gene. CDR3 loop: CASSYRDRGYEQYF. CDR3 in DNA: TGTGCCAGCAGTTACCGGGACAGGGGTTACGAGCAGTACTTC.

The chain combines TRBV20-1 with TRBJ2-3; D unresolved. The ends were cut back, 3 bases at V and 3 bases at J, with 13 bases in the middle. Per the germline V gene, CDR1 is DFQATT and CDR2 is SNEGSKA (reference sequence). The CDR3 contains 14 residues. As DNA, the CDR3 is TGCAGTGCTAGTCAAGCAGGTATAACAGATACGCAGTATTTT. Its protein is CSASQAGITDTQYF.

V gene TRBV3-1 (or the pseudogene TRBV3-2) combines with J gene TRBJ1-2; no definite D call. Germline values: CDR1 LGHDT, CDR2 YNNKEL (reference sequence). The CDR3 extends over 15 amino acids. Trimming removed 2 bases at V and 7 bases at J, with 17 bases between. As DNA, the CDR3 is TGTGCCAGCAGCCAAAGGGCAGCGTGGGTCGGTGGCTACACCTTC. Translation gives CASSQRAAWVGGYTF.

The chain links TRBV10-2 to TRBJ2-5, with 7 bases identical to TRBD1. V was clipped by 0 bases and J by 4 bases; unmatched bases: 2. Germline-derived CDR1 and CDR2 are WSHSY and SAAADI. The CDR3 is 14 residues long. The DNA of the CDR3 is TGCGCCAGCAGTGAGTCAAGACAGGGAGAGACCCAGTACTTC. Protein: CASSESRQGETQYF.

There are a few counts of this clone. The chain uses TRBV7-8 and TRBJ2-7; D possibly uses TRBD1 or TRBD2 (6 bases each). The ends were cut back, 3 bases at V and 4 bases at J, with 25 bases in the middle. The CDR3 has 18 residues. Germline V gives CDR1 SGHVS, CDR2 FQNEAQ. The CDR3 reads CASSLAFSGPGGSYEQYF. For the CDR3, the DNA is TGTGCCAGCAGCTTGGCCTTCTCCGGACCCGGGGGCTCTTACGAGCAGTACTTC.

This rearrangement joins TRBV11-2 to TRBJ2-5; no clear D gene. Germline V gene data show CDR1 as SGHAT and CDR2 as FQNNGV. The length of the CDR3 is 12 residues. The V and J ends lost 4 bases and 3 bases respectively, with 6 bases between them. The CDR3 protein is CASSWIEETQYF. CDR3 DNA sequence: TGTGCCAGCAGCTGGATCGAAGAGACCCAGTACTTC.

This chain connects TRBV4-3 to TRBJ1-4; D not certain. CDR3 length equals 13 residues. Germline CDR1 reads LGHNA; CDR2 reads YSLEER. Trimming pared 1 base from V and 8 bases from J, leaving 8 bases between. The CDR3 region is CASSQGVREKLFF. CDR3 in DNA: TGCGCCAGCAGCCAAGGGGTTCGAGAAAAACTGTTTTTT.